The subject of this entry is one T cell receptor (beta chain). This clonotype was detected ten times or more. Its antigen has not been determined. Base quality data are lacking; no much larger clone is found one base away. These data belong to a study of read filtering for tumor transcriptome and immune sequencing (dated by TCRdb to 2019 to 2021). For the study in its entirety: The cohort had 17 male and more than 11 female patients with a mean age of about 70 years, ranging from about 47 to 90. By revised international staging, about 8 patients were R-ISS I, approximately 15 were R-ISS II and over five were R-ISS III. TCR repertoires obtained by targeted immune repertoire sequencing and by bulk whole-transcriptome sequencing performed on the same bone marrow samples were compared. A main aim was a read-filtering strategy for immune repertoire data, specifically whether clonotypes supported by a single read should be removed. Whole-transcriptome libraries were prepared with the TruSeq RNA Access Library Prep Kit after DNase treatment. TCR-region mapped reads per sample ranged from about 4 to 10.27 million with IR-seq versus only roughly 75 to 1273 with RNA-seq. What the work shows at the level of the full study, not this receptor alone: Rather than purified T cells, the sorted CD138-negative fraction was a mixed bone marrow immune population. Compared with RNA-seq, IR-seq captured clonotypes at much higher depth and more reliably, and a smaller IR-seq throughput was enough to identify most shared clonotypes. The correlation between IR-seq and RNA-seq shared clonotype proportions was increased by removal of single-read clonotypes. Single-read clonotypes made up roughly four fifths of clonotypes but approximately 3.5% of total reads in IR-seq, and approximately 73% of clonotypes and 35% to 50% of reads in RNA-seq.

The germline V gene encodes CDR1 SNHLY and CDR2 FYNNEI. The CDR3 numbers 13 residues from cysteine through phenylalanine. The entry retains the CDR3 DNA only, 39 bases that are in frame from base 1. Trimming takes 5 bases from V and 3 bases from J, and the germline ends sit 11 bases apart. Every patient had bone marrow sampled at the time of active disease. Isolation of bone marrow mononuclear cells was performed by Ficoll-Hypaque density gradient centrifugation. CD138-negative cells were obtained by negative selection after labeling with CD138 magnetic microbeads on a MACS separator, removing myeloma plasma cells. Flow cytometry with CD138 antibodies on an Attune NxT was used to check how pure the isolated cells were. TRIzol reagent was used to extract total RNA, and a NanoDrop spectrophotometer was used to quantify the extracted RNA. For each patient, paired RNA-seq and IR-seq were run on the CD138-negative bone marrow sample from that patient.

The Immunoverse kit was used to build TCR libraries from roughly 0.4 ug RNA, with molecular barcoded adaptors covering alpha/delta and beta/gamma chains. TCR library preparation used the same RNA that went into transcriptome sequencing. Sequencing of TCR libraries was carried out on an Illumina HiSeq 4000 with 2 x 150 cycles. The authors' analysis ran thus. MiXCR aligned TCR reads to human V, D, J and C references and assembled the aligned reads into CDR3 clonotypes, with quality filtering and error correction included. The tcR package in R was used for analysis of clonotype counts and gene usage diversity. Raw mapping reads were checked after the RNA-seq reads had been mapped by STAR aligner version 2.5.3a onto the human GRCh37 genome. To test how sequencing depth affects detected clonotypes, IR-seq fastq files were randomly downsampled with Seqtk 1.3. TCRdb redid the processing of the public reads, applying fastp at Q25 and MiXCR, and retained in-frame beta chains. Every CDR3 protein is listed once, alongside the most common genes and DNA of its rows. None of the V and J calls come from the authors' own analysis; TCRdb made them. This sample lists more than 45,000 distinct CDR3 sequences; around a fifth were detected once. The ten largest account for approximately 15% of the sample.

This clonotype originated in a donor aged 40 or over with multiple myeloma. Recombination connected TRBV2 to TRBJ2-7, with the D gene uncertain. The source material was a population of CD138-negative cells sorted from bone marrow. This specimen's cell subset or site label, per the study, means: bone marrow mononuclear cells depleted of CD138+ plasma/myeloma cells by negative magnetic selection. The sequence in DNA is TGTGCCAGCAGTCGGACCCAGCTCTACGAGCAGTACTTC. It encodes CASSRTQLYEQYF.